Each of the 19 T cell receptor beta chains below was sequenced from the same sample in a study of blood T cell repertoires in COVID-19. Generated by immunoSEQ multiplex PCR, the TCRdb table keeps only in-frame clones and is missing some. The sample consists of around 200,000 clones, roughly 88% of them appearing once. Source material: peripheral blood. These TCRs come from a human donor with active or convalescent COVID-19. The donor label of this sample is uncertain.

This chain connects TRBV2 to TRBJ2-7, with D uncertain. Trimming left V 3 bases short and J 2 bases short, with 11 bases between. The CDR3 covers 14 residues. The germline gives CDR1 SNHLY, CDR2 FYNNEI. Here the CDR3 DNA reads TGTGCCAGCAGTGAGGTGGCCGCGGCCTACGAGCAGTACTTC. Protein sequence: CASSEVAAAYEQYF.

This clone was found once. The chain has TRBV7-9 and TRBJ2-3; 10 bases line up with TRBD1. Germline CDR1 and CDR2: SEHNR and FQNEAQ (reference sequence). With V trimmed by 2 bases and J by 3 bases, 5 bases remained unmatched. This CDR3 contains 16 residues. As DNA, the CDR3 is TGTGCCAGCAGCTTACTGGGACAGGGGATAACAGATACGCAGTATTTT. This sequence encodes CASSLLGQGITDTQYF. Full variable domain (missing parts from reference TRBV7-9 and TRBJ2-3): DTGVSQNPRHKITKRGQNVTFRCDPISEHNRLYWYRQTLGQGPEFLTYFQNEAQLEKSRLLSDRFSAERPKGSFSTLEIQRTEQGDSAMYLCASSLLGQGITDTQYFGPGTRLTVL.

The chain combines TRBV28 with TRBJ2-2; 10 bases are shared with TRBD1. The CDR3 has 15 amino acids. Germline V lookup: CDR1 MDHEN, CDR2 SYDVKM. V was clipped by 6 bases and J by 7 bases; unmatched bases: 8. CDR3: CASSDGTGAIGELFF. DNA of the CDR3: TGTGCCAGCAGCGATGGGACAGGGGCTATCGGGGAGCTGTTTTTT.

This clone is a singleton in its sample. The chain recombines TRBV5-1 with TRBJ2-3; 7 bases align to TRBD1. From germline, CDR1 is SGHRS and CDR2 YFSETQ. This CDR3 contains 15 residues. The trim removed 4 bases at V and 2 bases at J, leaving 7 bases unmatched. Written as DNA, the CDR3 is TGCGCCAGCAGCCGAGGTGACAGGGCCACAGATACGCAGTATTTT. This gives the protein CASSRGDRATDTQYF. The full variable domain, in which reference TRBV5-1 and TRBJ2-3 provide the parts outside the CDR3, is KAGVTQTPRYLIKTRGQQVTLSCSPISGHRSVSWYQQTPGQGLQFLFEYFSETQRNKGNFPGRFSGRQFSNSRSEMNVSTLELGDSALYLCASSRGDRATDTQYFGPGTRLTVL.

This chain uses TRBV10-3 with TRBJ2-3; the match to TRBD2 covers 7 bases. This CDR3 is 13 amino acids long. The V gene's germline CDR1 is ENHRY and CDR2 SYGVKD. The V and J ends lost 4 bases and 5 bases, in that order; junction bases with no gene match: 3. For the CDR3, the DNA is TGTGCCATCAGTGCAACTAGCGAAGATACGCAGTATTTT. This encodes CAISATSEDTQYF.

The chain joins TRBV28 to TRBJ1-5, with D uncertain. This CDR3 contains 13 residues. CDR1 MDHEN and CDR2 SYDVKM come from the germline V gene. The V end was cut by 3 bases, the J end by 5 bases, with 8 bases between. The DNA for the CDR3 is TGTGCCAGCAGTTTTCTCAGGTATCAGCCCCAGCATTTT. It encodes CASSFLRYQPQHF.

The V and J genes are TRBV4-3 and TRBJ1-1; D not resolved. CDR1 LGHNA and CDR2 YSLEER come from the germline V gene. V lost 0 bases and J lost 4, with 12 bases in between. The CDR3 has 15 residues. CDR3 amino acids: CASSQDVPGGTEAFF. The DNA for the CDR3 is TGCGCCAGCAGCCAAGATGTCCCGGGAGGCACTGAAGCTTTCTTT.

The chain carries TRBV5-6 and TRBJ2-2; TRBD1 agrees at 8 bases. V gave up 2 bases and J gave up 6 bases; unmatched junction bases: 3. The germline gives CDR1 SGHDT, CDR2 YYEEEE. The CDR3 has 14 residues. The CDR3 is CASSFGQGPGELFF. The CDR3 nucleotides are TGTGCCAGCAGCTTCGGACAGGGCCCCGGGGAGCTGTTTTTT.

The chain is built from TRBV7-8 and TRBJ2-1; perhaps TRBD2 as D (6 bases). Germline V gene sequence: CDR1 SGHVS, CDR2 FQNEAQ. This CDR3 region has 12 residues. V lost 3 bases and J 10 bases, leaving 10 bases between the germline ends. CDR3 nucleotides: TGTGCCAGCAGCTTCCCAGGGAGGGAGCAGTTCTTC. This gives the protein CASSFPGREQFF.

This sequence joins TRBV11-3 and TRBJ1-3; 9 nucleotides match TRBD1. In germline, CDR1 is SGHNT, CDR2 YENEEA. J lost 5 bases, V lost 1 base, and 9 bases had no gene match. CDR3 length: 17 amino acids. This CDR3 reads CASSLASGTGKRNTIYF. As DNA, the CDR3 is TGTGCCAGCAGCTTAGCCTCCGGGACAGGGAAACGAAACACCATATATTTT. Full variable domain (missing parts from reference TRBV11-3 and TRBJ1-3): EAGVVQSPRYKIIEKKQPVAFWCNPISGHNTLYWYLQNLGQGPELLIRYENEEAVDDSQLPKDRFSAERLKGVDSTLKIQPAELGDSAVYLCASSLASGTGKRNTIYFGEGSWLTVV.

The genes are TRBV7-5 and TRBJ2-3; no check of the table's D call, TRBD1, against the DNA was made. TRBV7-5 is a pseudogene segment. The CDR3 has 16 amino acids. The CDR3 bases are TGTGTCAGAAACCCGTTAGGGGTCCCGGCGTCGGGCACGCAGTATTTT. As protein: CVRNPLGVPASGTQYF.

The rearrangement joins TRBV9 to TRBJ2-7, with 7 bases that match TRBD1. Germline values: CDR1 SGDLS, CDR2 YYNGEE. The CDR3 totals 15 residues. V lost 4 bases and J lost 4; bases outside the gene matches: 11. The CDR3 DNA follows: TGTGCCAGCAGCCTAACTGGGGACAGACAATACGAGCAGTACTTC. Protein sequence: CASSLTGDRQYEQYF.

This chain links TRBV29-1 with TRBJ2-2; D is possibly TRBD2 (6 bases). Trimming took 5 bases from V and 2 from J, leaving 21 bases between them. This CDR3 comprises 17 residues. Germline V CDR1 and CDR2: SQVTM, ANQGSEA. The CDR3 loop is CSVFFGRAGINTGELFF. In nucleotides, the CDR3 is TGCAGCGTTTTTTTCGGAAGGGCGGGAATAAACACCGGGGAGCTGTTTTTT.

The V and J genes are TRBV7-2 and TRBJ1-6; a possible D gene is TRBD1 (5 bases). From germline, CDR1 is SGHTA and CDR2 FQGNSA. Trimming shortened V by 4 bases and J by 8 bases, and 15 bases separated the two germline ends. The CDR3 spans 15 residues. Here the CDR3 DNA reads TGTGCCAGCAGCTCCCTTCCAGGGAGGTATTCACCCCTCCACTTT. As protein: CASSSLPGRYSPLHF.

The V call is TRBV7-9, the J call TRBJ2-7; D might be TRBD1 (6 bases). Trimming cost V 7 bases and J 2 bases, with 15 bases left between them. The CDR3 is 14 amino acids. Germline V gene data show CDR1 as SEHNR and CDR2 as FQNEAQ (reference sequence). CDR3 in amino acids: CASNPTGKPYEQYF. CDR3 bases: TGTGCCAGCAACCCTACAGGGAAACCCTACGAGCAGTACTTC.

CDR3 amino acids: CASSRRGAQTKGYTF. The CDR3 nucleotides are TGTGCCAGCAGCAGGCGGGGGGCGCAAACAAAGGGCTACACCTTC. The chain uses TRBV5-6 and TRBJ1-2; weak D call: TRBD1 (6 bases). Germline V gene data show CDR1 as SGHDT and CDR2 as YYEEEE. The CDR3 runs 15 residues. V dropped 4 bases and J dropped 8 bases, with 21 bases sitting between them.

V gene TRBV9 combines with J gene TRBJ2-3, with 8 nucleotides matching TRBD1. Germline CDR1 and CDR2: SGDLS and YYNGEE. The CDR3 has 15 residues. Trimming cost V 0 bases and J 3 bases; bases outside gene matches: 3. The DNA for the CDR3 is TGTGCCAGCAGCGTAGGAGGACAGGGAACAGATACGCAGTATTTT. Encoded protein: CASSVGGQGTDTQYF. The full variable domain, with the rest looked up from reference TRBV9 and TRBJ2-3, is DSGVTQTPKHLITATGQRVTLRCSPRSGDLSVYWYQQSLDQGLQFLIQYYNGEERAKGNILERFSAQQFPDLHSELNLSSLELGDSALYFCASSVGGQGTDTQYFGPGTRLTVL.

The chain combines TRBV7-2 with TRBJ2-4; D unresolved. Trimming took 5 bases from V and 8 from J, leaving 7 bases between them. The CDR3 sequence is 11 residues long. CDR1 and CDR2 (germline): SGHTA, FQGNSA. The CDR3 DNA reads as TGTGCCAGCAGCACCACAGACATTCAGTACTTC. As protein: CASSTTDIQYF.

In this sample, this clone turned up a few times. The CDR3 DNA sequence: TGTGCCAGCAGAAGCGGTGGAGTACCCAATCAGCCCCAGCATTTT. It codes for CASRSGGVPNQPQHF. The chain links TRBV28 to TRBJ1-5; the D is unclear. CDR1 is MDHEN and CDR2 is SYDVKM in the germline V gene. The V end lost 6 bases, the J end lost 3 bases, and 15 bases lay between the germline ends. The CDR3 has 15 residues.